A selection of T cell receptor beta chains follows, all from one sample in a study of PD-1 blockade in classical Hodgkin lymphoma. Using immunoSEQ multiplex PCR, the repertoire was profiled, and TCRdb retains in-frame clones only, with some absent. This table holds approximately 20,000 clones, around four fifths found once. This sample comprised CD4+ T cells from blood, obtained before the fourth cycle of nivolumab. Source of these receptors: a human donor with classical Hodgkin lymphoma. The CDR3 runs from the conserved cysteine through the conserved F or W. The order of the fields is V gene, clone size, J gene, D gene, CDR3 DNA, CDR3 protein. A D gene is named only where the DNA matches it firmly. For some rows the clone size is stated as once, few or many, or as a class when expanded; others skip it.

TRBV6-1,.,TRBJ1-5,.,TGTGCCAGCAGGCAGGGGATCGATCAGCCCCAGCATTTT,CASRQGIDQPQHF
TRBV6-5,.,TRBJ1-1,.,TGTGCCAGCAGACGGGCGGACACTGAAGCTTTCTTT,CASRRADTEAFF
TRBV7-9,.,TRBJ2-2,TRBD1,TGTGCCAGCAAGAGGTACCCGGACAGGACCACCGGGGAGCTGTTTTTT,CASKRYPDRTTGELFF
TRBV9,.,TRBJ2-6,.,TGTGCCAGCAGCGTTTTCCCTCCTAGGGGGAGTGGGGCCAACGTCCTGACTTTC,CASSVFPPRGSGANVLTF
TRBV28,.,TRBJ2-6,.,TGTGCCAGCAGGTCTGGGTCCTCTGGGGCCAACGTCCTGACTTTC,CASRSGSSGANVLTF
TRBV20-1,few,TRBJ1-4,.,TGCAGTGCTGGCCGGGAAGAAAAACTGTTTTTT,CSAGREEKLFF
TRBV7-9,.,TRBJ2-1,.,TGTGCCAGCAGCCCCCGACAGGTTGCCTACAATGAGCAGTTCTTC,CASSPRQVAYNEQFF
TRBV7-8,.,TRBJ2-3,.,TGTGCCAGCAGCTTAGGGACAGTATCAGATACGCAGTATTTT,CASSLGTVSDTQYF
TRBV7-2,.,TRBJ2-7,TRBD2,TGTGCCAGCAGCTTAGTCGGGACTAGCTCCCACGAGCAGTACTTC,CASSLVGTSSHEQYF
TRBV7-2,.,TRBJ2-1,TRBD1,TGTGCCAGCGAAGACAGGGGACGGAATGAGCAGTTCTTC,CASEDRGRNEQFF
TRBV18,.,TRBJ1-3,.,TGTGCCAGCTCACCGGGGTCTAGCTCTGGAAACACCATATATTTT,CASSPGSSSGNTIYF
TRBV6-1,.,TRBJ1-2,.,TGTGCCAGCAGATCTTCGGACTATGGCTACACCTTC,CASRSSDYGYTF
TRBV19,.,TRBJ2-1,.,TGTGCCAGTGGGGCAGCCAACTCCTACAATGAGCAGTTCTTC,CASGAANSYNEQFF
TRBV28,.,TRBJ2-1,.,TGTGCCAGCAGTTTTGGGGGTCGGGGTGCCAGGTTCTTC,CASSFGGRGARFF
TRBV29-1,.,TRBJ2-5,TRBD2,TGCAGCATTGGGACTAGCGGTCCATGGACCCAGTACTTC,CSIGTSGPWTQYF
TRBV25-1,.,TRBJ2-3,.,TGTGCCAGCAGTGAGTCGGCTGGTCGCACAGATACGCAGTATTTT,CASSESAGRTDTQYF
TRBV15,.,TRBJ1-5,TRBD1,TGTGCCACCAGCGGGACAGGATCCCGACAGCCCCAGCATTTT,CATSGTGSRQPQHF
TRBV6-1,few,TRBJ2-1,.,TGTGCCAGCGACTCGGGACCACACTACAATGAGCAGTTCTTC,CASDSGPHYNEQFF
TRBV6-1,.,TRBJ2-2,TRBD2,TGTGCCAGCAGTGGGCTAGCGGGAGGCACCGGGGAGCTGTTTTTT,CASSGLAGGTGELFF
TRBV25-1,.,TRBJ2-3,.,TGTGCCAGCAGTGCTGCGCAACCGGGACATACGCAGTATTTT,CASSAAQPGHTQYF
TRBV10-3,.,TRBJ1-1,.,TGTGCCATCAGTCAGGGTGGTACTGAAGCTTTCTTT,CAISQGGTEAFF
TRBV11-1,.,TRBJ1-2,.,TGTGCCAGCAGCCAGGCAGTGTTCTGGGGCTACACCTTC,CASSQAVFWGYTF
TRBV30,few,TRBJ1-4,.,TGTGCCTGGAGTGCGGGGGCAATCAATGAAAAACTGTTTTTT,CAWSAGAINEKLFF
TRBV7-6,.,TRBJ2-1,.,TGTGCCAGCAGCTTAGAGCTGGGACGCAATGAGCAGTTCTTC,CASSLELGRNEQFF
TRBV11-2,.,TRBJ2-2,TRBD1,TGTGCCAGCAGCCCCAACAGGGGGCGCGGCACCGGGGAGCTGTTTTTT,CASSPNRGRGTGELFF
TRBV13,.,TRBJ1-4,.,TGTGCCAGCAGCCTAGGACCCGGGCGGGGTAATGAAAAACTGTTTTTT,CASSLGPGRGNEKLFF
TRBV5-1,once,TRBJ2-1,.,TGCGCCAGCAGCGCAGGATCGAATAATGTTAACAATGAGCAGTTCTTC,CASSAGSNNVNNEQFF
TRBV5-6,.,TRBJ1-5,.,TGTGCCAGCAGCCGAGGACAGCTACGCCTCGATAGCAATCAGCCCCAGCATTTT,CASSRGQLRLDSNQPQHF
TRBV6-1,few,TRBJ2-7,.,TGTGCCAGCAGTAACCAGGGTCTCTCCTACGAGCAGTACTTC,CASSNQGLSYEQYF
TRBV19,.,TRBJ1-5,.,TGTGCCAGTAGTATAGATGTAGGGCAGCCCCAGCATTTT,CASSIDVGQPQHF
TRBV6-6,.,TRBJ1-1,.,TGTGCCAGCAGTTACCTATCAAAGAACACTGAAGCTTTCTTT,CASSYLSKNTEAFF
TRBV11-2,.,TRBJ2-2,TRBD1,TGTGCCAGCAGCTTAGCCTTTCGGGACAGGGGGGCCGGGGAGCTGTTTTTT,CASSLAFRDRGAGELFF
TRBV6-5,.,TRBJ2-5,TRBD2,TGTGCCAGCAGTGCAAGGGACTACGAGTGGCCCCAGTACTTC,CASSARDYEWPQYF
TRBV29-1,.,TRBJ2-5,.,TGCAGCGTTTCGGTCCCGGGTTTAGAGACCCAGTACTTC,CSVSVPGLETQYF
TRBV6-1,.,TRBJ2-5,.,TGTGCCAGCAGTGAACGGGAGACCCAGTACTTC,CASSERETQYF
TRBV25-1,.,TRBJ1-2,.,TGTGCCAGCAGTGAAGTCGGGAATGGCTACACCTTC,CASSEVGNGYTF
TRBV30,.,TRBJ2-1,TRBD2,TGTGCCTGGAGTCCCCGAGGACTAGCGGGAGTGGGTGAGCAGTTCTTC,CAWSPRGLAGVGEQFF
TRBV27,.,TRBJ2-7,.,TGTGCCAGCAGTCCCGGGACGAGGACCTACGAGCAGTACTTC,CASSPGTRTYEQYF
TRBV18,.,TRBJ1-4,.,TGTGCCAGCTCACCTCAAGGAAGTGATGAAAAACTGTTTTTT,CASSPQGSDEKLFF
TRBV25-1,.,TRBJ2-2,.,TGTGCCAGCAGTGGGATACAGGGAACGGGCGGGGAGCTGTTTTTT,CASSGIQGTGGELFF
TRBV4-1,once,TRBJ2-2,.,TGCGCCAGCAGCCAAGAGGCCTTAACCGCGAACACCGGGGAGCTGTTTTTT,CASSQEALTANTGELFF
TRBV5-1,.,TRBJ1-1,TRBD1,TGCGCCAGCTCGGACACAGGGGGCATCACTGAAGCTTTCTTT,CASSDTGGITEAFF
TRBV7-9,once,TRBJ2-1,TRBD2,TGTGCCAGCAGCTTTACCGGGACTAGCGGGAGTTCCAATGAGCAGTTCTTC,CASSFTGTSGSSNEQFF
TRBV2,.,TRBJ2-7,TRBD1,TGTGCCAGCAAGGTAGGGGGCATCTACGAGCAGTACTTC,CASKVGGIYEQYF
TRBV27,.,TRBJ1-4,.,TGTGCCAGCAGGGCGAGGGATGAAAAACTGTTTTTT,CASRARDEKLFF
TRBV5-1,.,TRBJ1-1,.,TGCGCCAGCAGCTCCACCCCCCTAGGGAACACTGAAGCTTTCTTT,CASSSTPLGNTEAFF
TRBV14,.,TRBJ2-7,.,TGTGCCAGCAGCCGTATGGACACTTACGAGCAGTACTTC,CASSRMDTYEQYF
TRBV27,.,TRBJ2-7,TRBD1,TGTGCCAGCAGGGCCCAGGACAGGGGAGTAGGCGAGCAGTACTTC,CASRAQDRGVGEQYF